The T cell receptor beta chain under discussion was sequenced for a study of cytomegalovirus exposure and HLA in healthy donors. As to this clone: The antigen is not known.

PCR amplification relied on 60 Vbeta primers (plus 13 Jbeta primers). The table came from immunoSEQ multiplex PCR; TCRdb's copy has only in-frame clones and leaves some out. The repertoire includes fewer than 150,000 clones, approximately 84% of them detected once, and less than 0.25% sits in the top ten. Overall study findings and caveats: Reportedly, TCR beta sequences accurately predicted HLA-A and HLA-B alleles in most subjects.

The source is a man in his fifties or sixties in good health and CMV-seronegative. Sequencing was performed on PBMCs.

CDR3 sequence reads: CASSPNQGNSPLHF. DNA of the CDR3: TGTGCCAGCAGTCCTAACCAGGGAAATTCACCCCTCCACTTT. The rearrangement uses TRBV6-6 and TRBJ1-6; D may be TRBD1 (5 bases). V was clipped by 5 bases and J by 7 bases, with 12 bases between them. The CDR3 covers 14 residues. Germline CDR1 and CDR2: MNHNY and SVGAGI (reference sequence).